What follows describes a single T cell receptor beta chain. Generated by immunoSEQ multiplex PCR, the TCRdb table keeps only in-frame clones and is missing some. The repertoire includes 45,000 or so clones, approximately 89% of them detected once, and about an eighth sits in the top ten. The data were obtained in a study of CD4+ T cells in melanoma. V was trimmed by 1 base and J by 7 bases, leaving 11 bases between them. This CDR3 is built from 14 residues. The V gene's germline CDR1 is LNHNV and CDR2 YYDKDF (reference sequence). Specimen: peripheral blood. The V gene is TRBV15, the J gene TRBJ1-5; no definite D call. The clonotype comes from a human donor with melanoma. CDR3 nucleotides: TGTGCCACCAGCAGAGGCTCTCCCTGGCAGCCCCAGCATTTT. Residues: CATSRGSPWQPQHF.